This TCR beta chain was identified during a study of T-cell memory formation after mild COVID-19. Amplification by 5'RACE using constant-segment primers produced TCR alpha and TCR beta cDNA libraries that carried sample barcodes and UMIs. TCRdb re-called the 5' RACE reads with MiXCR, one entry per CDR3 protein. The sample lists 170,000 or so distinct CDR3 sequences, 20% to 25% occurring once. J gave up 3 bases and V 1 base, and 4 bases lay outside the gene matches. The CDR3 is 15 amino acids. Germline V gives CDR1 LGHNA, CDR2 YSLEER. There are a few counts of this clonotype. This receptor was taken from an adult woman who had mild COVID-19 (a few samples of this study predate the infection). Cell type and time point are not known. The sample taken for sequencing was PBMCs or a T cell subset sorted from them (not recorded which). The chain has TRBV4-3 and TRBJ2-7; 9 bases line up with TRBD1. The CDR3 DNA is TGCGCCAGCAGCCAAGTCACAGGGGGCGGCTACGAGCAGTACTTC. It encodes CASSQVTGGGYEQYF.